The entry below gives a single T cell receptor beta chain sequence along with its context. Its antigen is unidentified. These data belong to a study of cytomegalovirus exposure and HLA in healthy donors. Study outcomes and limitations: After further analysis at a later stage, some 15,000 TCR beta sequences were associated with HLA alleles at 0.05 false discovery rate. The study found most TCR sequences rare, yet found some public TCRs in many donors. A prior analysis recorded that most TCR beta V segments were productive about 90% or about 30% of the time.

PCR primers comprised 60 Vbeta and 13 Jbeta primers. Data came from immunoSEQ multiplex PCR; TCRdb stores just in-frame clones and leaves some out. The sample has 140,000 to 150,000 clones, 88% seen once. CDR1 and CDR2 (germline): SGHNT, YENEEA. V was trimmed by 3 bases and J by 0 bases, leaving 8 bases between them. There are 14 residues in the CDR3. This chain uses TRBV11-3 with TRBJ1-2, with D tentatively TRBD1 (5 bases). This receptor was obtained from a woman between 40 and 55 years old in good health and CMV-seronegative. Sequencing was done on a sample of PBMCs. The CDR3 DNA sequence: TGTGCCAGCAGCTTTGGGGGGACTAACTATGGCTACACCTTC. This encodes CASSFGGTNYGYTF.